This T cell receptor (beta chain) originates from a study of PD-L1 blockade in urothelial cancer (TCRdb year 2017). Looking at the study overall: Therapy was started in the mid-2010s for all patients, and atezolizumab 1,200 mg was administered intravenously every 3 weeks. Twenty-five of 29 patients were identified as males with urothelial cancer of bladder origin, and a prior smoking history was reported by 18 of 29 patients. Patients had an ECOG performance status of 0 or 1 and had received between 0 and 3 prior chemotherapy regimens. Blood samples were analyzed 3 weeks after the start of treatment (second dose) and 6 weeks after the start of treatment. Blood samples gave a median of approximately 150,000 T cells and under 85,000 unique TCRs, with a median clonality of about 0.078. The study, an exploratory multi-omic analysis, examined somatic, immune and clinical correlates of response to PD-L1 blockade with atezolizumab in urothelial cancer. TCR sequencing covered pretreatment tumor samples and matched, serially collected peripheral blood taken before and after atezolizumab treatment. Durable clinical benefit was defined as a progression-free survival longer than 6 months, and TCR features were additionally tested against progression-free survival and overall survival. In the same patients who had TCR sequencing, pretreatment tumors also underwent whole exome sequencing and RNA sequencing. Roughly 10 patients achieved durable clinical benefit and fewer than 25 did not. Twenty-nine patients had pretreatment blood TCR-seq, about 25 had at least one posttreatment blood collection, and about 25 had tumor TCR-seq. Broader findings and caveats from the paper: Because the sample size was small (n ≈ 29) and many of the analyses were exploratory, the results are meant to be hypothesis-generating. Improved progression-free and overall survival was associated with having pretreatment peripheral blood TCR clonality below the median. At 3 weeks after the start of treatment, tumor-associated TCR clones in peripheral blood had expanded more in patients with durable benefit (n of about 22, p = 0.022).

V has 7 bases trimmed and J has 5 bases trimmed; junction bases matching no gene number 12. From a lookup of the germline V gene, CDR1 and CDR2 are MNHEY and SVGAGI. There are 15 amino acids in the CDR3, from cysteine to phenylalanine inclusive. Solely the CDR3 DNA is kept, with 45 bases framed from the first base. Synthetic TCR analog templates were spiked into each PCR so that absolute template abundance could be estimated from read counts. The immunoSEQ assay used bias-controlled V and J gene primers to amplify TCRbeta CDR3 regions from genomic DNA. Sequencing of rearranged TCRbeta segments was performed at approximately 20X coverage. In the authors' own workflow: Sequencing errors were corrected by clustering and CDR3s were annotated against IMGT to assign V, D and J genes. Out-of-frame and stop-codon sequences were excluded, and only productive TCRbeta rearrangements were used in downstream analyses. To compute clonality, Shannon entropy was normalized by the log of the number of unique productive sequences and then subtracted from one. Fisher's exact test with Benjamini-Hochberg correction, using a cutoff of adjusted p below 0.01, was how clones that differed between time points or between blood and tumor were identified. TCRdb provides this immuneACCESS table in a form limited to in-frame rearrangements. Some clones are lacking; in checked studies, under half of them reflect an unresolved V gene, and why the rest are absent is not known. V, J and clone size are taken as reported in that table, and D and trimming were inferred from the DNA itself. In this sample the table shows about 74,000 clones, 84% of which occur a single time. About 4.5% of the sample is in the top ten clones.

A total of some 30 patients with locally advanced or metastatic urothelial carcinoma, treated at Memorial Sloan Kettering on a trial protocol, made up the cohort. Peripheral blood mononuclear cells were collected pretreatment and during treatment, at between 1 and 8 total time points per patient. The Qiagen DNeasy Blood extraction kit was used to purify genomic DNA from total PBMCs and from tumor samples. PBMCs were collected pretreatment and during treatment, and were isolated and stored as previously described. Note on this clone: It lacks a known antigen. No base quality information exists; no much larger clone differs at one position.

The TCR sequence derives from a man aged 65-85 years with urothelial cancer. This chain joins TRBV6-5 to TRBJ2-7, and 9 junctional nucleotides match TRBD2. The sample was PBMCs, taken around atezolizumab (anti-PD-L1) treatment. At the DNA level, the sequence is TGTGCCAGCAAAGCGGGAGGACCACCGAACCACGAGCAGTACTTC. This sequence encodes CASKAGGPPNHEQYF.